The rows below give T cell receptor beta chains drawn from one sample of a study of blood T cell repertoires in COVID-19. Only in-frame clones appear in the TCRdb table, and some are missing; sequencing was by immunoSEQ multiplex PCR. There are some 150,000 clones in the sample; around 84% occur only once, and around 8.5% lies in the top ten. Sequencing was done on a sample of peripheral blood. These receptors were taken from a woman aged 60-75 years with acute or convalescent COVID-19. Each CDR3 is given with its conserved first and last residue.

v_call cdr3_aa
TRBV19 CATRTVTALNQPQHF
TRBV11-2 CASSPRPRGGQETQYF
TRBV3-1/TRBV3-2 CASSQGLVIDEQFF
TRBV5-1 CASSLQARGAGGMDEQFF
TRBV18 CASSPPAGGSNEQFF
TRBV5-6 CASSYDRTNSPLHF
TRBV2 CASQGQLIYEQYF
TRBV2 CASSETLAGGNTGELFF
TRBV29-1 CSVEGQGALGSSYGYTF
TRBV28 CASSSPGTGGFSNQPQHF
TRBV6-1 CASSETATITTDTQYF
TRBV2 CATGGLEYEQYF
TRBV5-1 CASSFQGAQETQYF
TRBV4-1 CASSQDIRAGTGGARGYGYTF
TRBV5-1 CASSLDTGTGYYEQYF
TRBV11-3 CASSLSGHLTDTQYF
TRBV27 CASLRTFLQGTASTDTQYF
TRBV27 CASKVERTSGADTQYF
TRBV4-1 CASSQRRYYTF
TRBV5-1 CAPQTGLYNEQFF
TRBV2 CASRGRGTGPSYTF
TRBV28 CASSGPGQGADQPQHF
TRBV18 CASSSRDKVFHEQFF
TRBV2 CASTVDRGGGYTF
TRBV18 CASSPRNSNYGYTF
TRBV4-3 CASSQSLAGGTGELFF
TRBV4-2 CASSQDHGGGTDTQYF
TRBV30 CAFDRGGDSPLHF
TRBV11-3 CASSLDGGNSPLHF
TRBV6-5 CASSPRTGIEAFF
TRBV7-9 CASSLTGTGSYEQYF
TRBV6-1 CASSEVGQRDGYTF
TRBV9 CASSVGVRDTQYF
TRBV4-1 CASSQDSGTGGAGYGYTF
TRBV2 CASRWDRGDGYTF
TRBV28 CASTLEETQYF
TRBV28 CASSRTRYSNQPQHF
TRBV12-3/TRBV12-4 CASTTGGTGELFF
TRBV30 CAWSAGPNEQYF
TRBV7-8 CASSRDRSTEAFF
TRBV19 CASRATGHSGEAFF
TRBV9 CASSGDRLDGYTF
TRBV2 CASSEIFPRGGATNEKLFF
TRBV10-2 CASSDQGVSGYTF
TRBV27 CASSFALQGNTEAFF
TRBV4-3 CASSFRLGPLYEQYF
TRBV27 CASSPGLNTGELFF
TRBV7-8 CASSLREYSYNEQFF
TRBV5-1 CASSLEWGQGAGEQYF
TRBV5-4 CASSLGQEVYGYTF
TRBV13 CASRSYRRGYEQYF
TRBV15 CATSRDLRSGKGTEAFF
TRBV18 CASSLGLAGGKPYNEQFF
TRBV10-2 CASSERGAQGQNQPQHF
TRBV5-1 CASASGTDTQYF